This T cell receptor beta chain was captured in a study of T cell changes during pregnancy in multiple sclerosis. Assay used: immunoSEQ multiplex PCR; TCRdb lists only in-frame clones, some missing. This sample carries 55,000 to 95,000 clones, about 92% of them seen once, and the ten largest clones take over 2%. This CDR3 spans 15 amino acids. CDR1 and CDR2 (germline): LGHNA, YSLEER. Unmatched junction bases numbered 4, after V lost 2 bases and J lost 3 bases. The material sequenced was peripheral blood, taken in the second trimester of pregnancy. The rearrangement uses TRBV4-3 and TRBJ2-3, with 8 bases that match TRBD2. The TCR sequence derives from a female donor in good health, enrolled as a control in a pregnancy study. CDR3 DNA sequence: TGCGCCAGCAGCCAAATAGCGGGGACAACAGATACGCAGTATTTT. Protein product: CASSQIAGTTDTQYF.